The entry that follows covers one T cell receptor beta chain sequence. Its specificity is unknown. The primer mix had 60 Vbeta and 13 Jbeta primers. Repertoires were generated with immunoSEQ multiplex PCR, while TCRdb's copy carries only in-frame clones and drops some. The repertoire holds under 200,000 clones, with roughly 82% as singletons. The CDR3 is made up of 12 amino acids. The germline CDR1 and CDR2 sequences are SEHNR and FQNEAQ (reference sequence). The V segment lost 5 bases and the J segment 7 bases; nucleotides outside the gene matches: 2. The entry originates in a study of cytomegalovirus exposure and HLA in healthy donors. Study-wide points: Researchers reported from a later analysis that most CMV-associated TCR beta chains appeared HLA-restricted. The study assumed roughly uniform donor sequencing depth for presence/absence analyses.

The chain is built from TRBV7-9 and TRBJ1-2; 9 nucleotides match TRBD1. The source material was PBMCs. The clonotype comes from a girl aged 10 to 17 in good health and CMV-seropositive. CDR3 in DNA: TGTGCCAGCAGCAAGGACAGGGGTGGCTACACCTTC. Amino acids: CASSKDRGGYTF. Full variable domain (missing parts from reference TRBV7-9 and TRBJ1-2): DTGVSQNPRHKITKRGQNVTFRCDPISEHNRLYWYRQTLGQGPEFLTYFQNEAQLEKSRLLSDRFSAERPKGSFSTLEIQRTEQGDSAMYLCASSKDRGGYTFGSGTRLTVV.